These 19 T cell receptor beta chains share one sample of origin, sequenced in a study of shared clonotypes between healthy human individuals. TCRdb's copy holds only in-frame clones and misses some; the assay was immunoSEQ multiplex PCR. This table holds about 600,000 clones, 95% to 98% found once. The sample taken for sequencing was naive CD4+ T cells sorted from blood. Subset reported: CD45RA+ positively selected. The source is a woman in her twenties or thirties in good health.

The chain is built from TRBV28 and TRBJ2-2, with D possibly being TRBD1 or TRBD2 (5 bases each). The ends were cut back, 5 bases at V and 5 bases at J, with 12 bases in the middle. The CDR3 is 14 residues long. Per the germline V gene, CDR1 is MDHEN and CDR2 is SYDVKM. Here the CDR3 reads CASSPGTVTGELFF. The CDR3 bases are TGTGCCAGCAGTCCCGGGACCGTAACCGGGGAGCTGTTTTTT. The entire variable domain, with the rest obtained from reference TRBV28 and TRBJ2-2, is as follows: DVKVTQSSRYLVKRTGEKVFLECVQDMDHENMFWYRQDPGLGLRLIYFSYDVKMKEKGDIPEGYSVSREKKERFSLILESASTNQTSMYLCASSPGTVTGELFFGEGSRLTVL.

The rearrangement joins TRBV12-2 to TRBJ2-7; the table assigns TRBD2, which was not confirmed against the DNA. TRBV12-2 is noted as a pseudogene. The CDR3 runs to 15 residues. CDR3 bases: TGTGCAAGTCGCCCGGGGGGAAGCACCCTCTACGAGCAGTACTTC. This codes for CASRPGGSTLYEQYF.

V and J are TRBV9 and TRBJ2-5; 7 bases are shared with TRBD2. J gave up 5 bases and V 4 bases, and 8 bases lay outside the gene matches. CDR3 size: 14 residues. Germline CDR1 SGDLS, CDR2 YYNGEE. CDR3: CASSPGGRGETQYF. CDR3 DNA: TGTGCCAGCAGCCCTGGTGGGCGGGGGGAGACCCAGTACTTC.

The rearrangement links TRBV28 to TRBJ2-3; D unresolved. The CDR3 totals 14 residues. The germline V gene encodes CDR1 MDHEN and CDR2 SYDVKM. Trimming cost V 8 bases and J 0 bases, with 12 bases left between them. The CDR3, as DNA: TGTGCCAGCCAACCTGGTGGTAGCACAGATACGCAGTATTTT. This codes for CASQPGGSTDTQYF.

This sequence joins TRBV5-4 and TRBJ2-2; D may be TRBD1 (6 bases). Trimming took off 2 bases at V and 6 bases at J, with 8 bases between the two ends. The CDR3 is made up of 13 amino acids. The germline V gene has CDR1 SGHNT and CDR2 YYREEE (reference sequence). The CDR3 DNA sequence: TGTGCCAGCAGCTTAGGGGGAGCCGGGGAGCTGTTTTTT. Protein: CASSLGGAGELFF.

The genes are TRBV10-3 and TRBJ2-1; 10 nucleotides agree with TRBD2. Per germline, CDR1 ENHRY and CDR2 SYGVKD. The CDR3 totals 14 residues. V gave up 6 bases and J gave up 5 bases; unmatched junction bases: 4. This CDR3 is CAIRGTSADNEQFF. In nucleotides, the CDR3 is TGTGCCATCAGGGGGACTAGCGCCGACAATGAGCAGTTCTTC.

V and J are TRBV6-5 and TRBJ2-1; TRBD2 is a possible D gene (5 bases). The V end lost 7 bases, the J end lost 6 bases, and 13 bases lay between the germline ends. Germline V gene lookup returns CDR1 MNHEY and CDR2 SVGAGI. The CDR3 length is 13 residues. CDR3 region: CASTDGRGNEQFF. CDR3 sequence (DNA): TGTGCCAGCACCGACGGACGGGGCAATGAGCAGTTCTTC.

The V and J genes are TRBV5-4 and TRBJ1-1, with D uncertain. The CDR3 is made up of 15 amino acids. The germline gives CDR1 SGHNT, CDR2 YYREEE (reference sequence). V was clipped by 6 bases and J by 1 base, with 16 bases between them. CDR3 amino acids: CASTSPTSPNTEAFF. CDR3 nucleotides: TGTGCCAGCACAAGCCCGACATCTCCGAACACTGAAGCTTTCTTT.

V gene TRBV7-2 combines with J gene TRBJ1-5, with D possibly being TRBD1 (5 bases). CDR1 and CDR2 from the germline V gene are SGHTA and FQGNSA. V lost 1 base to trimming and J lost 3 bases, with 10 bases between them. This CDR3 is 15 amino acids long. CDR3 nucleotide sequence: TGTGCCAGCAGCTTAGTTCCAGGGATCAATCAGCCCCAGCATTTT. It is translated as CASSLVPGINQPQHF.

V usage is TRBV28 and J usage is TRBJ2-7; 7 bases agree with TRBD1. The CDR3 sequence is 17 residues long. Trimming cost V 6 bases and J 0 bases; bases outside gene matches: 14. The V gene's germline CDR1 is MDHEN and CDR2 SYDVKM. CDR3 region: CASSSPRGSPNSYEQYF. Written as DNA, the CDR3 is TGTGCCAGCAGCTCTCCCAGGGGGTCCCCAAACTCCTACGAGCAGTACTTC.

The chain employs TRBV4-1 and TRBJ1-3; D gene unclear. Between the trimmed V and J ends, which lost 1 base and 0 bases, there was a span of 10 bases. CDR3 length: 16 residues. Germline CDR1 and CDR2: MGHRA and YSYEKL. CDR3 protein: CASSQARQLSGNTIYF. CDR3 bases: TGCGCCAGCAGCCAAGCTCGACAACTCTCTGGAAACACCATATATTTT.

The V and J genes are TRBV9 and TRBJ2-7; TRBD1 matches at 9 bases. This CDR3 is 13 amino acids long. Germline CDR1 SGDLS, CDR2 YYNGEE. V shed 4 bases and J 6 bases; nucleotides not matched to a gene: 5. The chain's CDR3 is CASSSGQGSEQYF. Written as DNA, the CDR3 is TGTGCCAGCAGCTCGGGACAGGGTTCCGAGCAGTACTTC.

The chain couples TRBV27 to TRBJ1-5; 10 bases fit TRBD1. The CDR3 totals 15 residues. CDR1 and CDR2 (germline): MNHEY, SMNVEV (reference sequence). Losses at the gene ends were 6 bases for V and 3 bases for J; bases not matched to a gene: 5. The CDR3 sequence: CASSQTGGNNQPQHF. In DNA, the CDR3 is TGTGCCAGCAGCCAGACAGGGGGCAACAATCAGCCCCAGCATTTT.

This chain links TRBV5-6 with TRBJ2-3; D might be TRBD2 (6 bases). V lost 1 base and J lost 3, with 15 bases in between. Per the germline V gene, CDR1 is SGHDT and CDR2 is YYEEEE. This CDR3 is 16 amino acids long. The chain's CDR3 is CASSLWFLARTDTQYF. CDR3 in DNA: TGTGCCAGCAGCTTGTGGTTCCTAGCGAGAACAGATACGCAGTATTTT.

This clone was detected only a few times. The V gene is TRBV5-1, the J gene TRBJ1-2; weak D call: TRBD1 (5 bases). V was clipped by 4 bases and J by 4 bases, with 11 bases between them. There are 13 residues in the CDR3. Germline lookup yields CDR1 SGHRS and CDR2 YFSETQ. CDR3 in DNA: TGCGCCAGCAGCAAATTAGACAGCTATGGCTACACCTTC. Encoded protein: CASSKLDSYGYTF.

V and J are TRBV28 and TRBJ2-7; a possible D gene is TRBD1 (5 bases). Germline V gene lookup returns CDR1 MDHEN and CDR2 SYDVKM. V was pared by 5 bases and J by 4 bases, with 15 bases between. The CDR3 length is 14 residues. Written as DNA, the CDR3 is TGTGCCAGCAGTCCCCGTAGGGGTGGTTACGAGCAGTACTTC. This sequence encodes CASSPRRGGYEQYF.

This chain joins TRBV2 and TRBJ1-1; D is perhaps TRBD1 (5 bases). V was trimmed by 7 bases and J by 5 bases, leaving 14 bases between them. CDR3 length equals 13 residues. CDR1 SNHLY and CDR2 FYNNEI come from the germline V gene. The CDR3 loop is CASTPRGGTEAFF. CDR3 DNA: TGTGCCAGCACCCCACGGGGGGGAACTGAAGCTTTCTTT.

This clone has just one count. The rearrangement links TRBV7-8 to TRBJ2-2; no clear D. Per germline, CDR1 SGHVS and CDR2 FQNEAQ. The germline V and J ends were trimmed by 6 bases and 6 bases, with 14 bases remaining between them. CDR3 length: 14 amino acids. The CDR3 DNA reads as TGTGCCAGCAGTCCGCGACGGGTCCCCGGGGAGCTGTTTTTT. This codes for CASSPRRVPGELFF.

The chain is built from TRBV7-9 and TRBJ2-5, with TRBD1 matching 7 bases. The end of the DNA aligns better with TRBJ2-7, so the J call may be wrong. Germline CDR1 reads SEHNR; CDR2 reads FQNEAQ (reference sequence). The CDR3 runs 12 residues. CDR3 in DNA: TGTGCCAGCAGTCAGACAGGGCACGAGCAGTACTTC. As protein: CASSQTGHEQYF.